The 7 T cell receptor beta chains reported below all come from one sample, sequenced in a study of blood T cell repertoires in COVID-19. Assay: immunoSEQ multiplex PCR; the TCRdb copy retains only in-frame clones and omits some. Of under 200,000 clones listed, around 89% are singletons. The sequenced sample consisted of PBMCs or T cells enriched from blood (not recorded which). These receptors came from a woman between 18 and 30 years old who had recovered from COVID-19.

On this clone itself: Germline is not matched at one junction end, which may reflect a read error. The V gene is TRBV7-9, the J gene TRBJ1-3, with D possibly TRBD1 on 5 matching bases. This CDR3 spans 15 amino acids. Germline CDR1 reads SEHNR; CDR2 reads FQNEAQ (reference sequence). CDR3: CASSLATGGNTISPF. The CDR3 nucleotides read TGTGCCAGCAGCTTAGCAACAGGTGGAAACACCATCTCCCCCTTT. The full variable domain, in which reference TRBV7-9 and TRBJ1-3 provide the parts outside the CDR3, is DTGVSQNPRHKITKRGQNVTFRCDPISEHNRLYWYRQTLGQGPEFLTYFQNEAQLEKSRLLSDRFSAERPKGSFSTLEIQRTEQGDSAMYLCASSLATGGNTISPFGEGSWLTVV.

The chain recombines TRBV28 with TRBJ2-1, with TRBD2 identical over 8 bases. This CDR3 has 15 residues. Germline V CDR1 and CDR2: MDHEN, SYDVKM. V lost 3 bases to trimming and J lost 5 bases; unmatched junction nucleotides: 6. Here the CDR3 reads CASSLWAGGNNEQFF. DNA for the CDR3: TGTGCCAGCAGTTTGTGGGCGGGGGGAAACAATGAGCAGTTCTTC.

The chain combines TRBV5-1 with TRBJ2-5, with a tentative D call TRBD2 (6 bases). The CDR3 spans 14 residues. Per the germline V gene, CDR1 is SGHRS and CDR2 is YFSETQ. V gave up 4 bases and J gave up 2 bases, with 12 bases separating them. The CDR3 DNA reads as TGCGCCAGCAGCCGGGGAGGAGATCAAGAGACCCAGTACTTC. It translates to CASSRGGDQETQYF. The full variable domain, in which reference TRBV5-1 and TRBJ2-5 provide the parts outside the CDR3, is KAGVTQTPRYLIKTRGQQVTLSCSPISGHRSVSWYQQTPGQGLQFLFEYFSETQRNKGNFPGRFSGRQFSNSRSEMNVSTLELGDSALYLCASSRGGDQETQYFGPGTRLLVL.

The chain links TRBV27 to TRBJ2-1; TRBD2 aligns across 14 bases. The CDR3 spans 17 residues. The V gene's germline CDR1 is MNHEY and CDR2 SMNVEV (reference sequence). The V and J ends lost 1 base and 7 bases, in that order; junction bases with no gene match: 6. CDR3 in amino acids: CASSLFPGLAGENEQFF. The CDR3 DNA reads as TGTGCCAGCAGTTTATTTCCGGGACTAGCGGGAGAGAATGAGCAGTTCTTC.

The chain couples TRBV6-4 to TRBJ2-1; 13 positions agree with TRBD2. Trimming cost V 3 bases and J 7 bases; bases outside gene matches: 3. Per the germline V gene, CDR1 is MRHNA and CDR2 is SNTAGT. This CDR3 has 15 amino acids. The CDR3 loop reads CASSELAGGPNEQFF. In nucleotides, the CDR3 is TGTGCCAGCAGTGAACTAGCGGGAGGGCCGAATGAGCAGTTCTTC.

The chain carries TRBV7-9 and TRBJ1-6, with D possibly being TRBD1 (5 bases). The germline V gene encodes CDR1 SEHNR and CDR2 FQNEAQ (reference sequence). Trimming shortened V by 5 bases and J by 8 bases, and 22 bases separated the two germline ends. The CDR3 has 17 residues. DNA of the CDR3: TGTGCCAGCAGCCCAAACTCCCCGGGGGGTGGCGATTCACCCCTCCACTTT. As protein: CASSPNSPGGGDSPLHF. The complete variable domain, with remaining parts taken from reference TRBV7-9 and TRBJ1-6, reads DTGVSQNPRHKITKRGQNVTFRCDPISEHNRLYWYRQTLGQGPEFLTYFQNEAQLEKSRLLSDRFSAERPKGSFSTLEIQRTEQGDSAMYLCASSPNSPGGGDSPLHFGNGTRLTVT.

This chain uses TRBV29-1 with TRBJ2-5; D possibly corresponds to TRBD2 (6 bases). This CDR3 comprises 13 residues. V was cut by 3 bases and J by 4 bases, with 12 bases left in between. Germline lookup yields CDR1 SQVTM and CDR2 ANQGSEA. The CDR3 is CSVERGAPETQYF. CDR3 DNA sequence: TGCAGCGTTGAGCGCGGGGCCCCAGAGACCCAGTACTTC. Full variable domain (remainder filled in from reference TRBV29-1 and TRBJ2-5): SAVISQKPSRDICQRGTSLTIQCQVDSQVTMMFWYRQQPGQSLTLIATANQGSEATYESGFVIDKFPISRPNLTFSTLTVSNMSPEDSSIYLCSVERGAPETQYFGPGTRLLVL.